The clone carrying this T cell receptor (beta chain) was seen more than once but under ten times. The sample originates from a study of T-cell reconstitution after alpha-beta-depleted transplantation in children. The CDR3 contains 15 residues. J was trimmed by 9 bases and V by 0 bases; bases with no gene match: 3. CDR1 and CDR2 from the germline V gene are MGHRA and YSYEKL. It was with unique molecular identifiers that the TCRbeta library was prepared. TCRdb reprocessed the PCR reads via MiXCR and lists one record per CDR3 protein. The table shows around 370,000 distinct CDR3 sequences, with approximately 10% occurring only once.

The chain employs TRBV4-1 and TRBJ1-6, with 9 bases aligning to TRBD1. This receptor was identified in a human donor who donated a stem cell graft to a child with acute lymphoblastic leukemia. Sequenced material: PBMCs from the stem cell graft donor, taken from the stem cell graft. DNA of the CDR3: TGCGCCAGCAGCCAAGAACAGGGGGCAGGTTCACCCCTCCACTTT. Translated: CASSQEQGAGSPLHF.